These 21 T cell receptor beta chains were all obtained from the same sample, sequenced in a study of TIL therapy for anti-PD-1-resistant metastatic lung cancer. Sequencing used immunoSEQ v3. The data were produced by immunoSEQ multiplex PCR, yet TCRdb's version contains in-frame clones alone and is incomplete. The sample shows about 26,000 clones, roughly 63% of them seen only once. The time point denotes: pre-treatment sample, taken before nivolumab and TIL therapy. The tumor samples were excised metastases, mostly pleural nodules or supraclavicular lymph nodes. Specimen: tumor tissue, collected at baseline. Receptors were obtained from a woman aged 25 to 80 with non-small cell lung cancer.

This chain links TRBV2 with TRBJ2-5, with D unresolved. Germline CDR1 and CDR2: SNHLY and FYNNEI. The V end was cut by 4 bases, the J end by 1 base, with 10 bases between. The CDR3 runs to 14 residues. CDR3 sequence (DNA): TGTGCCAGCAGTGTAAACACCCGCCAAGAGACCCAGTACTTC. It is translated as CASSVNTRQETQYF.

V gene TRBV9 combines with J gene TRBJ2-5; TRBD2 might be the D (7 bases). Per the germline V gene, CDR1 is SGDLS and CDR2 is YYNGEE. The CDR3 runs to 15 residues. Deletions cut 2 bases from V and 6 bases from J, with 17 bases between. The CDR3 sequence is CASSVGGRGSKTQYF. DNA of the CDR3: TGTGCCAGCAGCGTTGGGGGGCGCGGGAGCAAGACCCAGTACTTC.

This chain connects TRBV29-1 to TRBJ2-7, with 12 positions matching TRBD1. Losses at the gene ends were 4 bases for V and 6 bases for J; bases not matched to a gene: 1. This CDR3 is 12 amino acids long. The V gene's germline CDR1 is SQVTM and CDR2 ANQGSEA. The CDR3 here is CSVGDRGREQYF. The DNA of the CDR3 is TGCAGCGTTGGGGACAGGGGGCGCGAGCAGTACTTC.

This rearrangement joins TRBV14 to TRBJ2-3; tentatively, D is TRBD1 or TRBD2 (5 bases each). V lost 4 bases and J 7 bases, leaving 12 bases between the germline ends. CDR1 is SGHDN and CDR2 is FVKESK in the germline V gene. This CDR3 is built from 13 residues. The DNA of the CDR3 is TGTGCCAGCAGCCCAGGGAGAGTGAATACGCAGTATTTT. It codes for CASSPGRVNTQYF. Drawing the rest from reference TRBV14 and TRBJ2-3, the complete variable domain is EAGVTQFPSHSVIEKGQTVTLRCDPISGHDNLYWYRRVMGKEIKFLLHFVKESKQDESGMPNNRFLAERTGGTYSTLKVQPAELEDSGVYFCASSPGRVNTQYFGPGTRLTVL.

The J gene is TRBJ2-3, the V gene TRBV9; a possible D gene is TRBD2 (5 bases). V was clipped by 1 base and J by 5 bases, with 8 bases between them. The CDR3 has 13 residues. Germline CDR1 is SGDLS and CDR2 is YYNGEE. Here the CDR3 DNA reads TGTGCCAGCAGCGTATCCGCGGGAGATACGCAGTATTTT. Protein sequence: CASSVSAGDTQYF.

This clone was detected a few times. The rearrangement uses TRBV25-1 and TRBJ1-3; D unresolved. Germline values: CDR1 MGHDK, CDR2 SYGVNS. V shed 6 bases and J shed 4 bases, with 7 bases lying between them. The CDR3 consists of 12 residues. The CDR3 bases are TGTGCCAGCAGCCTCCAGGGAAACACCATATATTTT. This codes for CASSLQGNTIYF.

The chain has TRBV5-1 and TRBJ2-7, with 7 positions matching TRBD2. Per the germline V gene, CDR1 is SGHRS and CDR2 is YFSETQ. Unmatched junction bases numbered 6, after V lost 2 bases and J lost 4 bases. This CDR3 has 14 amino acids. Here the CDR3 reads CASSFSGEGYEQYF. The CDR3 DNA reads as TGCGCCAGCAGCTTCTCGGGGGAGGGATACGAGCAGTACTTC.

V and J are TRBV10-2 and TRBJ2-7; TRBD2 matches at 8 bases. Germline CDR1 and CDR2: WSHSY and SAAADI. The CDR3 contains 14 residues. The V gene end was trimmed by 4 bases and the J gene end by 7 bases; junction bases not matched to a gene: 9. DNA of the CDR3: TGCGCCAGCAGTGTGGCACTAGCGGCGGGGGAGCAGTACTTC. Translating it yields CASSVALAAGEQYF.

The rearrangement uses TRBV19 and TRBJ2-3, with 8 bases that match TRBD2. This CDR3 contains 15 residues. Per the germline V gene, CDR1 is LNHDA and CDR2 is SQIVND (reference sequence). V lost 4 bases to trimming and J lost 2 bases; unmatched junction nucleotides: 5. The CDR3 DNA follows: TGTGCCAGTAGTACTAGCGGGTGGAACACAGATACGCAGTATTTT. This translates into CASSTSGWNTDTQYF.

V is TRBV29-1 and J is TRBJ2-1; maybe TRBD2 (6 bases). Trimming removed 5 bases at V and 0 bases at J, with 8 bases between. Looked up from germline, CDR1 is SQVTM and CDR2 is ANQGSEA. CDR3 length equals 13 residues. Written as DNA, the CDR3 is TGCAGCGTTCGGGAGAGCTCCTACAATGAGCAGTTCTTC. As protein: CSVRESSYNEQFF.

This clone has more than one count but fewer than ten. V and J are TRBV7-9 and TRBJ2-7; 8 bases map to TRBD1. The V and J ends lost 8 bases and 6 bases, in that order; junction bases with no gene match: 3. The CDR3 is 11 residues long. The germline V gene encodes CDR1 SEHNR and CDR2 FQNEAQ (reference sequence). This CDR3 is CASGTGGEQYF. In DNA, the CDR3 is TGTGCCAGCGGGACAGGCGGCGAGCAGTACTTC. The full variable domain, in which reference TRBV7-9 and TRBJ2-7 provide the parts outside the CDR3, is DTGVSQNPRHKITKRGQNVTFRCDPISEHNRLYWYRQTLGQGPEFLTYFQNEAQLEKSRLLSDRFSAERPKGSFSTLEIQRTEQGDSAMYLCASGTGGEQYFGPGTRLTVT.

The chain is built from TRBV2 and TRBJ2-4; 7 nucleotides match TRBD2. The V and J ends lost 6 bases and 8 bases, in that order; junction bases with no gene match: 1. Germline CDR1 is SNHLY and CDR2 is FYNNEI. The CDR3 is 11 residues long. CDR3 nucleotide sequence: TGTGCCAGCAGGGCGGGGGACATTCAGTACTTC. Translated: CASRAGDIQYF.

This clone turned up a few times. This chain uses TRBV7-9 with TRBJ1-1, with 7 bases identical to TRBD1. This CDR3 is built from 15 residues. Looked up from germline, CDR1 is SEHNR and CDR2 is FQNEAQ (reference sequence). Trimming cost V 4 bases and J 0 bases; bases outside gene matches: 5. The CDR3 DNA sequence: TGTGCCAGCAGCTCGGGGACAGTCTTGAACACTGAAGCTTTCTTT. It translates to CASSSGTVLNTEAFF.

There are a few counts of this clone. The chain uses TRBV18 and TRBJ2-3; 7 bases agree with TRBD1. The ends lost 5 bases at V and 2 bases at J; junction bases unmatched: 10. The germline CDR1 and CDR2 sequences are KGHSH and LQKENI. This CDR3 is built from 16 residues. CDR3 protein: CASSERPGQITDTQYF. The CDR3 DNA follows: TGTGCCAGCTCAGAGCGTCCGGGACAGATCACAGATACGCAGTATTTT.

This clone appeared a few times. The chain is built from TRBV19 and TRBJ1-2; D gene uncertain. Germline CDR1 is LNHDA and CDR2 is SQIVND (reference sequence). The CDR3 contains 15 residues. V lost 7 bases and J lost 8, with 23 bases in between. CDR3 sequence: CASTSPGRSVSGYTF. The CDR3 DNA reads TGTGCCAGTACCTCTCCCGGGAGGAGCGTTAGCGGCTACACCTTC. Full variable domain (missing parts from reference TRBV19 and TRBJ1-2): DGGITQSPKYLFRKEGQNVTLSCEQNLNHDAMYWYRQDPGQGLRLIYYSQIVNDFQKGDIAEGYSVSREKKESFPLTVTSAQKNPTAFYLCASTSPGRSVSGYTFGSGTRLTVV.

This rearrangement joins TRBV6-1 to TRBJ2-3; 10 nucleotides match TRBD2. With V trimmed by 10 bases and J by 3 bases, 10 bases remained unmatched. The CDR3 sequence is 15 residues long. Germline CDR1 reads MNHNS; CDR2 reads SASEGT. CDR3 DNA: TGTGCCACGAGCGGGAGGGCCCTCGGGACAGATACGCAGTATTTT. Residues: CATSGRALGTDTQYF.

This clone was counted a single time. V is TRBV14 and J is TRBJ2-2; TRBD2 aligns across 10 bases. The germline V gene has CDR1 SGHDN and CDR2 FVKESK. This CDR3 spans 16 amino acids. Unmatched junction bases numbered 10, after V lost 2 bases and J lost 10 bases. For the CDR3, the DNA is TGTGCCAGCAGCCAAAGGCTAGCGGGAGAAGTCGCGGAGCTGTTTTTT. Protein: CASSQRLAGEVAELFF.

DNA for the CDR3: TGTGCCAGCAGCACTAGCGGGAGGGTTGAGCAGTACTTC. Translating gives CASSTSGRVEQYF. V is TRBV7-2 and J is TRBJ2-7; 13 nucleotides align to TRBD2. Per germline, CDR1 SGHTA and CDR2 FQGNSA. The V and J ends lost 5 bases and 7 bases, in that order; junction bases with no gene match: 2. This CDR3 region has 13 residues.

Concerning this clone: At one end, the junction sequence differs from germline, possibly due to a read error. The CDR3 reads CASSLEVGTKPRNF. The CDR3 coding sequence is TGTGCCAGCAGCTTAGAGGTGGGGACGAAGCCGAGAAATTTT. The rearrangement links TRBV7-9 to TRBJ1-5; D perhaps matches TRBD1 (5 bases). The CDR3 spans 14 residues. From germline, CDR1 is SEHNR and CDR2 FQNEAQ (reference sequence).

The rearrangement links TRBV5-6 to TRBJ2-7; TRBD1 aligns across 8 bases. The CDR3 is 18 residues long. J lost 2 bases, V lost 0 bases, and 13 bases had no gene match. Per germline, CDR1 SGHDT and CDR2 YYEEEE. CDR3 DNA sequence: TGTGCCAGCAGCTTGGACAGGGGGAGATCACCCCGTACCTACGAGCAGTACTTC. This translates into CASSLDRGRSPRTYEQYF.

J is TRBJ2-3 and V is TRBV5-1; 12 bases are shared with TRBD2. The germline V gene encodes CDR1 SGHRS and CDR2 YFSETQ. With V trimmed by 1 base and J by 2 bases, 5 bases remained unmatched. The CDR3 loop spans 17 amino acids. The CDR3 DNA is TGCGCCAGCAGCTTGCTATCTAGCGGGAGGGCCACAGATACGCAGTATTTT. This translates into CASSLLSSGRATDTQYF.